One sample yielded the 21 T cell receptor beta chains listed below, sequenced in a study of T-cell memory formation after mild COVID-19 (dated by TCRdb to about 2021). Library method: 5' RACE. This sample was sequenced with an Illumina NovaSeq 6000. TCRdb reran the public reads through fastp at Q25 and MiXCR, keeping productive beta chains. Every distinct CDR3 protein forms one entry, paired with its most common genes and DNA. This sample gives tens of thousands of distinct CDR3 sequences in total; 16% of them show up just once. The top ten constitute roughly a third of the sample. The sample was PBMCs or a T cell subset sorted from them (not recorded which). The receptors come from an adult woman who had mild COVID-19 (a few samples of this study predate the infection). The sample titles of this study are shuffled in the database, so cell type and time point are left out; the donor was told from shared clones.

The CDR3 nucleotides read TGTGCCAGCAGTCCTGAAGCGGGAGCGAACACCGGGGAGCTGTTTTTT. Amino acids: CASSPEAGANTGELFF. The V call is TRBV6-4, the J call TRBJ2-2, with 8 positions matching TRBD2. The CDR3 consists of 16 residues. CDR1 is MRHNA, CDR2 SNTAGT, per germline. Trimming at V came to 5 bases and at J to 0 bases, leaving 5 bases not matched to a gene.

This clonotype was found a few times. This chain joins TRBV9 and TRBJ2-3; D may be TRBD2 (5 bases). CDR3 length: 16 residues. The germline V and J ends were trimmed by 6 bases and 3 bases, with 20 bases remaining between them. Germline assignment: CDR1 SGDLS and CDR2 YYNGEE. This chain's CDR3 is CASKRAVDFSTDTQYF. CDR3 DNA: TGTGCCAGCAAAAGGGCAGTGGACTTTTCGACAGATACGCAGTATTTT.

A few counts support this clonotype. The rearrangement links TRBV12-3 or TRBV12-4 to TRBJ1-4; no reliable D call. Trimming shortened V by 5 bases and J by 4 bases, and 14 bases separated the two germline ends. This CDR3 comprises 15 residues. The CDR3 spells CASSPRTSRNEKLFF. Written as DNA, the CDR3 is TGTGCCAGCAGTCCTAGGACGAGCCGTAATGAAAAACTGTTTTTT.

V gene TRBV12-3 or TRBV12-4 combines with J gene TRBJ2-3; TRBD2 matches 7 bases. The CDR3 length is 14 residues. Trimming took 6 bases from V and 1 from J; bases not matched to a gene: 4. CDR3 DNA sequence: TGTGCCAGCAGCCGGGCGGGGGGCACAGATACGCAGTATTTT. Protein: CASSRAGGTDTQYF.

The V gene is TRBV15, the J gene TRBJ2-3; 7 bases agree with TRBD2. With 6 bases clipped from V and 0 bases from J, the junction kept 9 bases outside the gene matches. Germline lookup yields CDR1 LNHNV and CDR2 YYDKDF (reference sequence). CDR3 length: 16 amino acids. CDR3 protein: CATRTGRERSTDTQYF. In DNA form, the CDR3 reads TGTGCCACCAGGACGGGGCGGGAGAGAAGCACAGATACGCAGTATTTT. The full variable domain, rest sourced from reference TRBV15 and TRBJ2-3, is DAMVIQNPRYQVTQFGKPVTLSCSQTLNHNVMYWYQQKSSQAPKLLFHYYDKDFNNEADTPDNFQSRRPNTSFCFLDIRSPGLGDTAMYLCATRTGRERSTDTQYFGPGTRLTVL.

This clonotype was recorded many times. The chain links TRBV29-1 to TRBJ2-7; the D is unclear. This CDR3 is 13 amino acids long. The V gene's germline CDR1 is SQVTM and CDR2 ANQGSEA. Trimming removed 3 bases at V and 0 bases at J, with 9 bases between. CDR3 in amino acids: CSVEVHNSYEQYF. CDR3 coding DNA: TGCAGCGTTGAGGTACATAACTCCTACGAGCAGTACTTC.

The chain uses TRBV12-3 or TRBV12-4 and TRBJ2-1; 7 bases agree with TRBD2. This CDR3 has 15 residues. J lost 6 bases, V lost 2 bases, and 7 bases had no gene match. The CDR3 region has the DNA TGTGCCAGCAGTTTAACGGGGGAGGGGCGCAATGAGCAGTTCTTC. It is translated as CASSLTGEGRNEQFF.

The gene calls are TRBV24-1 and TRBJ2-1; D is tentatively TRBD1 or TRBD2 (6 bases each). V lost 12 bases and J lost 7, with 21 bases in between. Germline CDR1 reads KGHDR; CDR2 reads SFDVKD. The CDR3 length is 14 residues. CDR3 DNA: TGTGCCGCCGCTGGTGGCGGAGGGGGAAATGAGCAGTTCTTC. Translation: CAAAGGGGGNEQFF.

The chain joins TRBV9 to TRBJ2-3; 10 positions agree with TRBD2. Per germline, CDR1 SGDLS and CDR2 YYNGEE. V was clipped by 0 bases and J by 4 bases; unmatched bases: 8. CDR3 length: 17 residues. The CDR3: CASSVAPASGSSDTQYF. In nucleotides, the CDR3 is TGTGCCAGCAGCGTAGCTCCCGCTAGCGGGAGCTCAGATACGCAGTATTTT.

This clonotype has at least ten counts. The chain has TRBV12-3 or TRBV12-4 and TRBJ2-2, with D tentatively TRBD2 (5 bases). Between the trimmed V and J ends, which lost 2 bases and 3 bases, there was a span of 7 bases. The CDR3 length is 14 residues. The CDR3 here is CASSLLGDTGELFF. In DNA, the CDR3 is TGTGCCAGCAGTTTACTCGGGGACACCGGGGAGCTGTTTTTT.

This clonotype was seen a few times. The rearrangement joins TRBV30 to TRBJ2-7, with 10 bases lining up with TRBD1. Losses at the gene ends were 0 bases for V and 10 bases for J; bases not matched to a gene: 3. The V gene's germline CDR1 is GTSNPN and CDR2 SVGIG (reference sequence). The CDR3 is 12 amino acids. This CDR3 is CAWSVGTGDQYF. CDR3 bases: TGTGCCTGGAGTGTCGGGACAGGGGACCAGTACTTC.

The V call is TRBV27, the J call TRBJ2-5; 12 bases are a match to TRBD2. The CDR3 extends over 15 amino acids. Trimming took 5 bases from V and 3 from J; bases not matched to a gene: 4. Germline CDR1 reads MNHEY; CDR2 reads SMNVEV (reference sequence). The CDR3 DNA follows: TGTGCCAGCAGTCCTCGACTAGCGGGGGAAGAGACCCAGTACTTC. Translated, it gives CASSPRLAGEETQYF.

The sample holds a few counts of this clonotype. This rearrangement joins TRBV9 to TRBJ2-7; D may be TRBD1 or TRBD2 (6 bases each). Between the trimmed V and J ends, which lost 0 bases and 2 bases, there was a span of 15 bases. The CDR3 spans 16 residues. Germline CDR1 and CDR2: SGDLS and YYNGEE. The CDR3 protein is CASSVGQGTGAYEQYF. In nucleotides, the CDR3 is TGTGCCAGCAGCGTAGGGCAGGGGACGGGAGCCTACGAGCAGTACTTC.

This clonotype has a handful of counts. The V gene is TRBV11-2, the J gene TRBJ2-5; D perhaps matches TRBD1 (6 bases). CDR3 length: 14 residues. Germline loops: CDR1 SGHAT, CDR2 FQNNGV. Trimming removed 3 bases at V and 2 bases at J, with 10 bases between. Here the CDR3 reads CASSFSQGQETQYF. The DNA of the CDR3 is TGTGCCAGCAGCTTTTCACAGGGACAAGAGACCCAGTACTTC.

This clonotype was seen more than once but under ten times. The chain recombines TRBV2 with TRBJ2-5, with D possibly called TRBD1 or TRBD2 (7 bases each). Trimming removed 10 bases from V and 1 base from J, with 31 bases in between. The CDR3 spans 19 residues. Germline loops: CDR1 SNHLY, CDR2 FYNNEI. The CDR3 loop reads CATLGGDSYVSLSQETQYF. Here the CDR3 DNA reads TGTGCCACCCTTGGGGGGGACAGTTATGTTTCCCTCTCCCAAGAGACCCAGTACTTC.

The chain recombines TRBV7-9 with TRBJ2-7, with 7 bases fitting TRBD1. Per germline, CDR1 SEHNR and CDR2 FQNEAQ (reference sequence). The CDR3 contains 15 residues. The J segment lost 2 bases and the V segment lost 4 bases, leaving 8 bases of the junction unmatched. The CDR3 reads CASSSTGQQPYEQYF. In nucleotides, the CDR3 is TGTGCCAGCAGCTCCACGGGACAGCAGCCCTACGAGCAGTACTTC.

This clonotype appeared a few times. The rearrangement uses TRBV5-1 and TRBJ2-2; D gene unclear. The CDR3 contains 13 residues. Germline loops: CDR1 SGHRS, CDR2 YFSETQ. Trimming took 4 bases from V and 4 from J, leaving 8 bases between them. The CDR3: CASSVYSTGELFF. For the CDR3, the DNA is TGCGCCAGCAGCGTGTACTCCACCGGGGAGCTGTTTTTT.

The chain couples TRBV5-5 to TRBJ2-7; 7 bases agree with TRBD1. This CDR3 spans 15 amino acids. Losses at the gene ends were 4 bases for V and 3 bases for J; bases not matched to a gene: 10. Germline loops: CDR1 SGHKS, CDR2 YYEKEE (reference sequence). The CDR3, as DNA: TGTGCCAGCAGCCCTGTCGAGGGACAGTTCTACGAGCAGTACTTC. Translating it yields CASSPVEGQFYEQYF.

This clonotype has only a few counts. J is TRBJ2-7 and V is TRBV7-9; D is unclear. This CDR3 is 12 amino acids long. V was shortened by 8 bases and J by 1 base, with 9 bases between the two germline ends. Germline V gene sequence: CDR1 SEHNR, CDR2 FQNEAQ (reference sequence). CDR3 in amino acids: CASGGSSYEQYF. As DNA, the CDR3 is TGTGCCAGCGGCGGCTCATCCTACGAGCAGTACTTC.

The chain uses TRBV24-1 and TRBJ2-7; no clear D. Germline CDR1 and CDR2: KGHDR and SFDVKD. V dropped 8 bases and J dropped 0 bases, with 7 bases sitting between them. The CDR3 covers 12 residues. CDR3: CATKRTSYEQYF. The DNA of the CDR3 is TGTGCCACCAAGAGGACCTCCTACGAGCAGTACTTC.

The J gene is TRBJ2-7, the V gene TRBV12-3 or TRBV12-4; 8 bases agree with TRBD2. V trimming: 4 bases; J trimming: 6 bases; junction bases outside the gene matches: 5. The length of the CDR3 is 13 residues. CDR3 sequence: CASSWGLDSEQYF. CDR3 DNA sequence: TGTGCCAGCAGTTGGGGACTAGACAGCGAGCAGTACTTC.